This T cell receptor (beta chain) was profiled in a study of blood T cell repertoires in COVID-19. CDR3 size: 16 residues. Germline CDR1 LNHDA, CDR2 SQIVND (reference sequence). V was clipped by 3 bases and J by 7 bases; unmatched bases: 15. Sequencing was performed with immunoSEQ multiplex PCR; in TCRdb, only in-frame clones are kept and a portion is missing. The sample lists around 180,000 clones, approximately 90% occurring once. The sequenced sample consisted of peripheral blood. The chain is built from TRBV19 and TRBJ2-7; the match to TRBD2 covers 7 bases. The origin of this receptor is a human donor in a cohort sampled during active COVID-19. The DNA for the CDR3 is TGTGCCAGTAGTATCGGGAGCGGGGCACCTTTGGGGGAGCAGTACTTC. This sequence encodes CASSIGSGAPLGEQYF.